One and the same sample provided the 30 T cell receptor beta chains below, sequenced in a study of blood T cells in healthy people across ages. Sample-barcoded 5' priming and a J-beta primer mix drove a second PCR of roughly 7 to 11 cycles. TCRdb reprocessed the 5' RACE reads with MiXCR, giving one entry per CDR3 protein. The repertoire holds roughly 2 million distinct CDR3 sequences, roughly 49% seen once, with approximately 2.1% in the top ten. Sequenced sample: blood. The receptors were sampled from a woman aged 40 to 55 in good health.

About this clonotype itself: The junction and the germline gene differ at one end; a read error may be behind it. The chain links TRBV7-2 to TRBJ2-4; TRBD1 is a possible D gene (6 bases). From germline, CDR1 is SGHTA and CDR2 FQGNSA. This CDR3 region has 16 residues. The CDR3 loop is CASSLVQGLAKNVQYF. As DNA, the CDR3 is TGTGCCAGCAGCTTAGTCCAGGGGCTAGCCAAAAACGTTCAGTACTTC. The variable domain in full, completed from reference TRBV7-2 and TRBJ2-4, reads GAGVSQSPSNKVTEKGKDVELRCDPISGHTALYWYRQSLGQGLEFLIYFQGNSAPDKSGLPSDRFSAERTGGSVSTLTIQRTQQEDSAVYLCASSLVQGLAKNVQYFGAGTRLSVL.

This chain uses TRBV20-1 with TRBJ2-3, with TRBD2 matching 8 bases. This CDR3 has 15 amino acids. Germline V gene lookup returns CDR1 DFQATT and CDR2 SNEGSKA (reference sequence). V dropped 3 bases and J dropped 2; count of bases not matched to a gene: 7. CDR3 DNA sequence: TGCAGTGCTAGGAAGCCAGCGGGGGTCACAGATACGCAGTATTTT. It specifies CSARKPAGVTDTQYF.

The chain carries TRBV28 and TRBJ1-2; D unresolved. This CDR3 is 15 amino acids long. Per germline, CDR1 MDHEN and CDR2 SYDVKM. V was trimmed by 4 bases and J by 4 bases, leaving 16 bases between them. The CDR3 protein is CASSSPRGVPYGYTF. In DNA form, the CDR3 reads TGTGCCAGCAGTTCACCTCGCGGCGTCCCCTATGGCTACACCTTC.

This clonotype was seen a few times. The chain joins TRBV20-1 to TRBJ2-7, with TRBD2 identical over 10 bases. V was clipped by 5 bases and J by 1 base; unmatched bases: 5. The CDR3 covers 14 residues. Germline CDR1 DFQATT, CDR2 SNEGSKA (reference sequence). CDR3 coding DNA: TGCAGTGCTTCCGGGACTAGCGATTCCTACGAGCAGTACTTC. Residues: CSASGTSDSYEQYF.

This clonotype was seen a handful of times. V is TRBV29-1 and J is TRBJ2-1; no clear D. Germline values: CDR1 SQVTM, CDR2 ANQGSEA. The V end was cut by 3 bases, the J end by 0 bases, with 12 bases between. The CDR3 is 15 residues long. CDR3 DNA: TGCAGCGTTGATCCCTGGAAAAGCTCCTACAATGAGCAGTTCTTC. Translated, it gives CSVDPWKSSYNEQFF.

This sequence joins TRBV12-3 or TRBV12-4 and TRBJ2-7; D ambiguous. This CDR3 is 14 amino acids long. Trimming took off 3 bases at V and 0 bases at J, with 9 bases between the two ends. The CDR3 DNA follows: TGTGCCAGCAGTTTTAGCAGTAGCTCCTACGAGCAGTACTTC. Amino acids: CASSFSSSSYEQYF.

The CDR3 loop is CASSLGQGAYQPQHF. The DNA of the CDR3 is TGTGCCAGCAGTTTAGGGCAGGGGGCGTATCAGCCCCAGCATTTT. The chain couples TRBV12-3 or TRBV12-4 to TRBJ1-5; 8 nucleotides align to TRBD1. This CDR3 spans 15 amino acids. Trimming at V came to 1 base and at J to 5 bases, leaving 4 bases not matched to a gene.

The gene calls are TRBV11-2 and TRBJ1-5; a weak D match, TRBD1 (5 bases). CDR1 is SGHAT and CDR2 is FQNNGV in the germline V gene. The CDR3 sequence is 16 residues long. Trimming left V 5 bases short and J 7 bases short, with 21 bases between. In DNA form, the CDR3 reads TGTGCCAGCAGCCCGGTGGGGGGAAAGGAGCGGCAGCCCCAGCATTTT. It codes for CASSPVGGKERQPQHF.

The chain has TRBV29-1 and TRBJ2-1, with D possibly being TRBD1 or TRBD2 (5 bases each). V lost 4 bases and J lost 7, with 11 bases in between. The CDR3 loop spans 12 amino acids. Germline V lookup: CDR1 SQVTM, CDR2 ANQGSEA. CDR3 in amino acids: CSVVKGRNEQFF. CDR3 nucleotide sequence: TGCAGCGTTGTTAAGGGACGAAATGAGCAGTTCTTC.

The chain carries TRBV2 and TRBJ1-6; D unclear. Germline assignment: CDR1 SNHLY and CDR2 FYNNEI. The ends were cut back, 6 bases at V and 7 bases at J, with 16 bases in the middle. The length of the CDR3 is 15 residues. Here the CDR3 DNA reads TGTGCCAGCAGGGAGGACCTATTGAGGAATTCACCCCTCCACTTT. Its protein product is CASREDLLRNSPLHF.

The CDR3 sequence: CASSEAVLGGGVSKNIQYF. In DNA form, the CDR3 reads TGTGCCAGCAGTGAAGCAGTACTGGGGGGCGGTGTTTCCAAAAACATTCAGTACTTC. This chain joins TRBV2 and TRBJ2-4, with D possibly being TRBD1 or TRBD2 (6 bases each). This CDR3 spans 19 amino acids. Deletions cut 0 bases from V and 2 bases from J, with 20 bases between. Germline CDR1 and CDR2: SNHLY and FYNNEI.

This chain links TRBV27 with TRBJ2-5, with D possibly being TRBD1 (6 bases). The J call may be incorrect, as the DNA end agrees better with TRBJ2-7. The germline gives CDR1 MNHEY, CDR2 SMNVEV (reference sequence). The CDR3 runs to 15 residues. This chain's CDR3 is CASCSNPGQAYEQYF. The DNA of the CDR3 is TGTGCCAGCTGTTCGAACCCGGGACAAGCATACGAGCAGTACTTC.

This chain uses TRBV11-2 with TRBJ2-3; no clear D gene. Per germline, CDR1 SGHAT and CDR2 FQNNGV. The CDR3 consists of 12 residues. Trimming cost V 5 bases and J 13 bases, with 16 bases left between them. CDR3: CASSADRALEYF. The CDR3 DNA reads as TGTGCCAGCAGCGCCGATCGGGCGCTGGAGTATTTT.

The rearrangement uses TRBV2 and TRBJ2-1, with a tentative D call TRBD1 (5 bases). Trimming took off 6 bases at V and 2 bases at J, with 14 bases between the two ends. This CDR3 is 15 amino acids long. Germline assignment: CDR1 SNHLY and CDR2 FYNNEI. The CDR3 coding sequence is TGTGCCAGCAGCGACCTCGTCAGGGCCTACAATGAGCAGTTCTTC. Its protein is CASSDLVRAYNEQFF.

The V and J genes are TRBV28 and TRBJ2-3, with D perhaps matching TRBD1 or TRBD2 (5 bases each). CDR1 is MDHEN and CDR2 is SYDVKM in the germline V gene. With 5 bases removed from V and 2 bases from J, the gap between germline ends came to 17 bases. The CDR3 has 16 residues. The CDR3 loop reads CASSITGPTITDTQYF. The CDR3 nucleotides read TGTGCCAGCAGTATAACGGGACCTACAATCACAGATACGCAGTATTTT. Drawing the rest from reference TRBV28 and TRBJ2-3, the complete variable domain is DVKVTQSSRYLVKRTGEKVFLECVQDMDHENMFWYRQDPGLGLRLIYFSYDVKMKEKGDIPEGYSVSREKKERFSLILESASTNQTSMYLCASSITGPTITDTQYFGPGTRLTVL.

Comments on this clonotype: At one end, the junction sequence differs from germline, possibly due to a read error. The chain has TRBV7-9 and TRBJ1-4; 7 bases fit TRBD1. Germline-derived CDR1 and CDR2 are SEHNR and FQNEAQ (reference sequence). The CDR3 is 15 residues long. CDR3 residues: CAGRGDRDVDEKLFF. CDR3 bases: TGTGCCGGCAGAGGAGACAGGGACGTTGATGAAAAACTGTTTTTT. The full variable domain, its missing parts supplied by reference TRBV7-9 and TRBJ1-4, is DTGVSQNPRHKITKRGQNVTFRCDPISEHNRLYWYRQTLGQGPEFLTYFQNEAQLEKSRLLSDRFSAERPKGSFSTLEIQRTEQGDSAMYLCAGRGDRDVDEKLFFGSGTQLSVL.

The rearrangement joins TRBV7-6 to TRBJ1-1; unclear D gene. This CDR3 spans 13 amino acids. Germline CDR1 is SGHVS and CDR2 is FNYEAQ. V was pared by 2 bases and J by 1 base, with 5 bases between. The CDR3, as DNA: TGTGCCAGCAGCTTACCCGAGAACACTGAAGCTTTCTTT. The encoded protein is CASSLPENTEAFF.

A few counts support this clonotype. The chain links TRBV5-5 to TRBJ2-7; maybe TRBD1 (5 bases). This CDR3 has 13 amino acids. Germline CDR1 and CDR2: SGHKS and YYEKEE (reference sequence). Trimming took 3 bases from V and 6 from J, leaving 13 bases between them. In DNA form, the CDR3 reads TGTGCCAGCAGCTCCGGAGCAGGGTTCGAGCAGTACTTC. The encoded protein is CASSSGAGFEQYF.

The chain recombines TRBV27 with TRBJ1-6, with TRBD1 as a possible D gene (6 bases). CDR1 and CDR2 from the germline V gene are MNHEY and SMNVEV (reference sequence). Trimming left V 10 bases short and J 7 bases short, with 17 bases between. CDR3 length: 14 residues. In DNA form, the CDR3 reads TGTGCCACTTCGGGAATTAGGGGGAATTCACCCCTCCACTTT. Residues: CATSGIRGNSPLHF.

There are a few counts of this clonotype. V and J are TRBV28 and TRBJ2-3, with TRBD2 as a possible D gene (6 bases). The CDR3 extends over 16 amino acids. Trimming shortened V by 5 bases and J by 0 bases, and 15 bases separated the two germline ends. The germline V gene encodes CDR1 MDHEN and CDR2 SYDVKM. The CDR3 loop is CASSLTRGLSTDTQYF. Written as DNA, the CDR3 is TGTGCCAGCAGTCTCACTCGGGGGTTAAGCACAGATACGCAGTATTTT.

This chain joins TRBV7-2 and TRBJ2-3; D assignment may be TRBD1 or TRBD2 (7 bases each). CDR1 and CDR2 from the germline V gene are SGHTA and FQGNSA. With 2 bases removed from V and 2 bases from J, the gap between germline ends came to 14 bases. The CDR3 has 16 amino acids. CDR3 amino acids: CASSLHQGGITDTQYF. In nucleotides, the CDR3 is TGTGCCAGCAGCTTACATCAGGGGGGGATCACAGATACGCAGTATTTT.

This chain joins TRBV6-5 and TRBJ2-7, with D possibly being TRBD2 (5 bases). The end of the DNA is better explained by TRBJ2-5, so the J call may be wrong. The germline V gene has CDR1 MNHEY and CDR2 SVGAGI. The CDR3 runs to 12 residues. In nucleotides, the CDR3 is TGTGCCAGCACCAGACGAGGGGAGACCCAGTACTTC. Translation: CASTRRGETQYF.

This clonotype has only a few counts. V is TRBV27 and J is TRBJ2-5; 10 bases map to TRBD1. The V gene end was trimmed by 4 bases and the J gene end by 2 bases; junction bases not matched to a gene: 4. This CDR3 spans 15 amino acids. Looked up from germline, CDR1 is MNHEY and CDR2 is SMNVEV (reference sequence). In nucleotides, the CDR3 is TGTGCCAGCAGTTCGACAGGGGGCCCTCAAGAGACCCAGTACTTC. It is translated as CASSSTGGPQETQYF.

The genes are TRBV24-1 and TRBJ2-4; TRBD1 aligns across 10 bases. The CDR3 has 15 residues. Germline CDR1 reads KGHDR; CDR2 reads SFDVKD. J gave up 8 bases and V 3 bases, and 6 bases lay outside the gene matches. The CDR3 loop reads CATSDGGQGDDIQYF. The CDR3 coding sequence is TGTGCCACCAGTGATGGCGGACAGGGGGATGACATTCAGTACTTC.

This clonotype has only a few counts. V usage is TRBV12-3 or TRBV12-4 and J usage is TRBJ2-5; D perhaps matches TRBD2 (5 bases). Trimming removed 6 bases at V and 7 bases at J, with 9 bases between. The CDR3 covers 11 residues. This CDR3 is CASRLRGTQYF. CDR3 nucleotide sequence: TGTGCCAGCAGGTTACGGGGGACCCAGTACTTC.

V gene TRBV4-1 combines with J gene TRBJ2-5, with 7 bases that match TRBD1. With 3 bases clipped from V and 0 bases from J, the junction kept 4 bases outside the gene matches. Germline V gene data show CDR1 as MGHRA and CDR2 as YSYEKL. This CDR3 region has 15 residues. The DNA of the CDR3 is TGCGCCAGCAGCCACCCGACAGGGTACCAAGAGACCCAGTACTTC. It translates to CASSHPTGYQETQYF.

This clonotype was counted a few times. Germline is not matched at one junction end, which may reflect a read error. This chain joins TRBV7-2 and TRBJ2-7, with 8 bases that match TRBD2. This CDR3 spans 14 amino acids. Germline V gene data show CDR1 as SGHTA and CDR2 as FQGNSA. The CDR3 here is CAGSPGLAYYEQYF. The CDR3 region has the DNA TGTGCCGGCAGCCCCGGACTAGCTTACTACGAGCAGTACTTC.

Only a few counts were recorded for this clonotype. This chain connects TRBV29-1 to TRBJ2-1; D may be TRBD1 or TRBD2 (6 bases each). Germline V CDR1 and CDR2: SQVTM, ANQGSEA. Trimming removed 4 bases from V and 6 bases from J, with 16 bases in between. The CDR3 is 14 residues long. In DNA, the CDR3 is TGCAGCGTTGCGACTGGGGGGCGACCCAATGAGCAGTTCTTC. Its translation is CSVATGGRPNEQFF.

The V and J genes are TRBV10-1 and TRBJ2-6; the D gene is possibly TRBD2 (6 bases). The V gene's germline CDR1 is WNHNN and CDR2 SYGVQD (reference sequence). The CDR3 spans 17 residues. The ends were cut back, 0 bases at V and 0 bases at J, with 9 bases in the middle. The CDR3 sequence is CASSESVGGSGANVLTF. The DNA for the CDR3 is TGCGCCAGCAGTGAGTCGGTGGGAGGCTCTGGGGCCAACGTCCTGACTTTC.

This clonotype was observed once. The DNA for the CDR3 is TGTGCCATCAGTGACTCGAAAAAGATAGAAGCTTTCTTT. This gives the protein CAISDSKKIEAFF. This sequence joins TRBV10-3 and TRBJ1-1, with no clear D. The CDR3 is 13 amino acids. Germline lookup yields CDR1 ENHRY and CDR2 SYGVKD. The V and J ends lost 3 bases and 8 bases respectively, with 13 bases between them.